This is a list of T cell receptor beta chains from one sample in a study of breast tumors, draining lymph nodes, adjacent tissues. Using its own MiXCR run on the multiplex PCR reads, TCRdb lists one record per CDR3 protein. Of tens of thousands of distinct CDR3 sequences listed, roughly 30% are singletons. What was sequenced was axillary lymph node tissue. Receptors originate from a female donor with breast cancer. Some clones in this sample may be carry-over from other donors' samples. Both conserved end residues are part of each CDR3. D genes are given only for firm matches. Size tells how often a clone was seen (once, few, many) or the class of an expanded clone, and some rows leave it out.

cdr3_aa: CASSYTFAYGYTF
cdr3_nt: .
j_call: TRBJ1-2
d_call: .
clone_size: many
v_call: TRBV28

cdr3_aa: CASSPTGYEQYF
cdr3_nt: TGTGCCAGCTCACCAACTGGGTACGAGCAGTACTTC
j_call: TRBJ2-7
d_call: .
clone_size: many
v_call: TRBV18

cdr3_aa: CVSSALPGPSYEQHF
cdr3_nt: TGTGTCAGCAGCGCGCTTCCAGGGCCATCCTACGAGCAGCACTTC
j_call: TRBJ2-7
d_call: .
clone_size: .
v_call: TRBV7-2

cdr3_aa: CALGVSGANVLTF
cdr3_nt: TGTGCCCTCGGGGTCTCTGGGGCCAACGTCCTGACTTTC
j_call: TRBJ2-6
d_call: .
clone_size: many
v_call: TRBV7-2

cdr3_aa: CSARGYGLGTDTQYF
cdr3_nt: TGCAGTGCTAGGGGATACGGGTTGGGAACAGATACGCAGTATTTT
j_call: TRBJ2-3
d_call: .
clone_size: many
v_call: TRBV20-1

cdr3_aa: CASSEAPRGETQYF
cdr3_nt: TGTGCCAGCAGTGAAGCGCCCCGAGGGGAGACCCAGTACTTC
j_call: TRBJ2-5
d_call: .
clone_size: many
v_call: TRBV2

cdr3_aa: CASSLILSGEQLYEQYF
cdr3_nt: TGCGCCAGCAGCTTGATATTGTCGGGAGAGCAACTCTACGAGCAGTACTTC
j_call: TRBJ2-7
d_call: .
clone_size: medium-sized
v_call: TRBV5-1

cdr3_aa: CASSESWGPEAFF
cdr3_nt: TGTGCCAGCAGTGAAAGCTGGGGTCCTGAAGCTTTCTTT
j_call: TRBJ1-1
d_call: .
clone_size: few
v_call: TRBV6-1

cdr3_aa: CSVFYVEIGTEAFF
cdr3_nt: TGCAGCGTTTTTTATGTGGAAATCGGCACTGAAGCTTTCTTT
j_call: TRBJ1-1
d_call: .
clone_size: .
v_call: TRBV29-1

cdr3_aa: CASSFPDRDFYGYTF
cdr3_nt: TGTGCCAGCAGCTTCCCCGACAGGGACTTCTATGGCTACACCTTC
j_call: TRBJ1-2
d_call: TRBD1
clone_size: many
v_call: TRBV7-2

cdr3_aa: CASSLEPGTAYAQYF
cdr3_nt: TGCGCCAGCAGCTTGGAACCCGGGACGGCCTACGCGCAGTACTTC
j_call: TRBJ2-7
d_call: .
clone_size: many
v_call: TRBV5-1

cdr3_aa: CASSWGGKVDNEQFF
cdr3_nt: TGTGCCAGCAGCTGGGGGGGGAAGGTTGACAATGAGCAGTTCTTC
j_call: TRBJ2-1
d_call: TRBD2
clone_size: many
v_call: TRBV7-2

cdr3_aa: CASSLFGTGNGGELVF
cdr3_nt: .
j_call: TRBJ2-2
d_call: .
clone_size: .
v_call: TRBV5-1

cdr3_aa: CSARAGQGAEGYTF
cdr3_nt: TGCAGTGCTAGAGCTGGACAGGGGGCGGAAGGCTACACCTTC
j_call: TRBJ1-2
d_call: TRBD1
clone_size: many
v_call: TRBV20-1

cdr3_aa: CASSLVGGSEQYF
cdr3_nt: TGTGCCAGCAGCTTAGTTGGAGGTTCCGAGCAGTACTTC
j_call: TRBJ2-7
d_call: .
clone_size: .
v_call: TRBV7-9

cdr3_aa: CASSVAGDTEAFF
cdr3_nt: TGTGCCAGCAGCGTGGCGGGGGACACTGAAGCTTTCTTT
j_call: TRBJ1-1
d_call: .
clone_size: few
v_call: TRBV9

cdr3_aa: CASSLASGGDLRETQYF
cdr3_nt: TGTGCCAGCAGCTTAGCTTCAGGGGGCGATCTAAGAGAGACCCAGTACTTC
j_call: TRBJ2-5
d_call: TRBD1
clone_size: .
v_call: TRBV7-2

cdr3_aa: CASSSFPGQGGYGCTF
cdr3_nt: TGTGCCAGCAGCTCGTTCCCGGGACAGGGTGGCTACGGCTGCACCTTC
j_call: TRBJ1-2
d_call: TRBD1
clone_size: .
v_call: TRBV7-2

cdr3_aa: CASSFGTGYEQYF
cdr3_nt: TGTGCCAGCAGTTTTGGGACAGGCTACGAGCAGTACTTC
j_call: TRBJ2-7
d_call: TRBD1
clone_size: many
v_call: TRBV12-3/TRBV12-4

cdr3_aa: CASSPGTSGPAYEQYF
cdr3_nt: TGTGCCAGCAGCCCCGGGACTAGCGGGCCGGCCTACGAGCAGTACTTC
j_call: TRBJ2-7
d_call: TRBD2
clone_size: few
v_call: TRBV7-6

cdr3_aa: CASFQVPGQGTPGELFF
cdr3_nt: TGTGCCAGCTTCCAGGTCCCGGGACAGGGGACCCCCGGGGAGCTGTTTTTT
j_call: TRBJ2-2
d_call: TRBD1
clone_size: many
v_call: TRBV2

cdr3_aa: CSARDLRAGTTYGQYF
cdr3_nt: TGCAGTGCTAGAGATCTCCGAGCCGGGACAACCTACGGGCAGTACTTC
j_call: TRBJ2-7
d_call: .
clone_size: many
v_call: TRBV20-1

cdr3_aa: CSARGGGGLATQHF
cdr3_nt: TGCAGTGCTAGAGGAGGGGGGGGGCTGGCGACCCAGCACTTC
j_call: TRBJ2-5
d_call: .
clone_size: .
v_call: TRBV20-1

cdr3_aa: CASSLVRGDGYTF
cdr3_nt: TGTGCCAGCAGCTTAGTGCGAGGTGATGGATACACCTTC
j_call: TRBJ1-2
d_call: .
clone_size: .
v_call: TRBV7-2

cdr3_aa: CASSSPGRGRQPQHF
cdr3_nt: TGTGCCAGCAGCTCTCCTGGGCGGGGGAGACAGCCCCAGCATTTT
j_call: TRBJ1-5
d_call: .
clone_size: .
v_call: TRBV7-3

cdr3_aa: CASSARLAYNEQFF
cdr3_nt: TGTGCCAGCAGCGCTAGACTAGCTTACAATGAGCAGTTCTTC
j_call: TRBJ2-1
d_call: TRBD2
clone_size: many
v_call: TRBV9

cdr3_aa: CASSYDHNSPLHF
cdr3_nt: TGTGCCAGCAGTTACGATCATAATTCACCCCTCCACTTT
j_call: TRBJ1-6
d_call: .
clone_size: many
v_call: TRBV6-6

cdr3_aa: CASSNTVNTEAFF
cdr3_nt: TGTGCCAGTAGTAACACAGTGAACACTGAAGCTTTCTTT
j_call: TRBJ1-1
d_call: .
clone_size: .
v_call: TRBV19

cdr3_aa: CASSQGATGLAKNIQYF
cdr3_nt: TGTGCCAGCAGCCAAGGGGCTACAGGGTTAGCCAAAAACATTCAGTACTTC
j_call: TRBJ2-4
d_call: .
clone_size: few
v_call: TRBV3-1

cdr3_aa: CAISERSPGTTYEQYF
cdr3_nt: TGTGCCATCAGTGAGCGCTCCCCCGGGACAACCTACGAGCAGTACTTC
j_call: TRBJ2-7
d_call: .
clone_size: .
v_call: TRBV10-3

cdr3_aa: CASSLMVADEELFF
cdr3_nt: TGTGCCAGTAGCCTAATGGTCGCGGATGAAGAACTGTTTTTT
j_call: TRBJ1-4
d_call: .
clone_size: .
v_call: TRBV7-8

cdr3_aa: CSARKVTSGTNEQFF
cdr3_nt: TGCAGTGCTAGGAAGGTTACTAGCGGAACCAATGAGCAGTTCTTC
j_call: TRBJ2-1
d_call: TRBD2
clone_size: many
v_call: TRBV20-1

cdr3_aa: CASSMQMGARSEAFF
cdr3_nt: TGTGCCAGTAGTATGCAGATGGGGGCGAGATCTGAAGCTTTCTTT
j_call: TRBJ1-1
d_call: .
clone_size: .
v_call: TRBV19

cdr3_aa: CASSNSRAISAYEQYF
cdr3_nt: TGTGCCAGCAGCAATTCCCGCGCCATAAGCGCCTACGAGCAGTACTTC
j_call: TRBJ2-7
d_call: .
clone_size: .
v_call: TRBV5-4

cdr3_aa: CASSSTGNQPQHF
cdr3_nt: TGTGCCAGCAGCTCTACAGGGAATCAGCCCCAGCATTTT
j_call: TRBJ1-5
d_call: .
clone_size: many
v_call: TRBV7-9

cdr3_aa: CASSPGGDSYYEQYF
cdr3_nt: TGCGCCAGCAGCCCAGGCGGAGACAGCTACTACGAGCAGTACTTC
j_call: TRBJ2-7
d_call: .
clone_size: many
v_call: TRBV4-1

cdr3_aa: CAIRDSSSTDTQYF
cdr3_nt: TGTGCCATCAGAGACAGTTCTAGCACAGATACGCAGTATTTT
j_call: TRBJ2-3
d_call: .
clone_size: many
v_call: TRBV10-3

cdr3_aa: CSARLRNERSF
cdr3_nt: TGCAGTGCTAGACTCCGCAACGAGCGGTCCTTC
j_call: TRBJ2-7
d_call: .
clone_size: .
v_call: TRBV20-1

cdr3_aa: CASSIRAETQYF
cdr3_nt: TGTGCCAGCAGCATAAGAGCTGAGACCCAGTACTTC
j_call: TRBJ2-5
d_call: .
clone_size: .
v_call: TRBV6-1

cdr3_aa: CASSLLPRGQSTNEKLFF
cdr3_nt: TGCGCCAGCAGCTTACTCCCGCGTGGACAGTCAACTAATGAAAAACTGTTTTTT
j_call: TRBJ1-4
d_call: .
clone_size: many
v_call: TRBV5-1

cdr3_aa: CASSLKGGQMGKNPGELFF
cdr3_nt: TGTGCCAGCAGCCTCAAGGGAGGACAGATGGGGAAGAACCCCGGGGAGCTGTTTTTT
j_call: TRBJ2-2
d_call: .
clone_size: once
v_call: TRBV7-9

cdr3_aa: CASSQELGTGGELFF
cdr3_nt: TGTGCCAGCAGCCAAGAGTTAGGGACAGGGGGGGAGCTGTTTTTT
j_call: TRBJ2-2
d_call: TRBD1
clone_size: .
v_call: TRBV3-1

cdr3_aa: CASSFQREMKVEQFF
cdr3_nt: TGTGCCAGCAGCTTTCAGCGGGAGATGAAAGTTGAGCAGTTCTTC
j_call: TRBJ2-1
d_call: TRBD2
clone_size: many
v_call: TRBV7-8

cdr3_aa: CASSLARDRRLSGYTF
cdr3_nt: TGTGCCAGCAGCTTGGCTCGGGACAGGCGCCTCTCTGGCTACACCTTC
j_call: TRBJ1-2
d_call: TRBD1
clone_size: many
v_call: TRBV5-6

cdr3_aa: CASSPEMGELFF
cdr3_nt: TGTGCCAGCAGCCCGGAGATGGGGGAGCTGTTTTTT
j_call: TRBJ2-2
d_call: .
clone_size: .
v_call: TRBV16

cdr3_aa: CASQDLSPYEQYF
cdr3_nt: TGTGCCAGCCAGGATCTTAGCCCCTACGAGCAGTACTTC
j_call: TRBJ2-7
d_call: .
clone_size: many
v_call: TRBV2

cdr3_aa: CASSSQTVYEQYF
cdr3_nt: TGTGCCAGCAGTTCTCAGACTGTCTACGAGCAGTACTTC
j_call: TRBJ2-7
d_call: .
clone_size: many
v_call: TRBV6-2/TRBV6-3

cdr3_aa: CSVEDRGVNTGELFF
cdr3_nt: TGCAGCGTTGAAGACAGGGGAGTGAACACCGGGGAGCTGTTTTTT
j_call: TRBJ2-2
d_call: .
clone_size: many
v_call: TRBV29-1

cdr3_aa: CASSQDHRRQPQHF
cdr3_nt: TGTGCCAGCAGCCAAGATCATAGGAGACAGCCCCAGCATTTT
j_call: TRBJ1-5
d_call: .
clone_size: many
v_call: TRBV3-1

cdr3_aa: CASRPTSGSSNEQFF
cdr3_nt: TGTGCCAGCAGACCGACTAGCGGGAGTTCCAATGAGCAGTTCTTC
j_call: TRBJ2-1
d_call: TRBD2
clone_size: .
v_call: TRBV19

cdr3_aa: CASAGTGRHHNGYTF
cdr3_nt: TGTGCCAGCGCTGGGACAGGACGACACCACAATGGCTACACCTTC
j_call: TRBJ1-2
d_call: TRBD1
clone_size: many
v_call: TRBV12-3/TRBV12-4

cdr3_aa: CASSKTSSRNSYNEQFF
cdr3_nt: TGTGCCAGCAGCAAGACTAGCAGTAGGAATTCCTACAATGAGCAGTTCTTC
j_call: TRBJ2-1
d_call: TRBD2
clone_size: .
v_call: TRBV7-3